A selection of T cell receptor beta chains follows, all from one sample in a study of CD4+ T cells in melanoma. Using immunoSEQ multiplex PCR, the repertoire was profiled, and TCRdb retains in-frame clones only, with some absent. The table records roughly 15,000 clones, 68% of them present only once. Sequenced input: cells from a culture (not recorded whether cultured in vitro). These receptor sequences come from a human donor with melanoma. The CDR3 runs from the conserved cysteine through the conserved F or W. Fields, in order: J gene, V gene, clone size, CDR3 length, D gene, CDR3 DNA, CDR3 protein. D genes are given only for firm matches. Expanded clones are given a class, and other clones once, few, many or no size at all.

J: TRBJ2-7
V: TRBV7-6
size: once
length: 12
D: -
DNA: TGTGCCAGCAGCCCAGGGTCTGGGGAGCAGTACTTC
CDR3: CASSPGSGEQYF

J: TRBJ1-2
V: TRBV4-1
size: few
length: 13
D: -
DNA: TGCGCCAGCAGCCAAAGGACAAGCTATGGCTACACCTTC
CDR3: CASSQRTSYGYTF

J: TRBJ2-5
V: TRBV5-1
size: -
length: 17
D: -
DNA: TGCGCCAGCAGCTTGGAAATTGGCAGGCCGGGCGAAGAGACCCAGTACTTC
CDR3: CASSLEIGRPGEETQYF

J: TRBJ2-1
V: TRBV7-9
size: -
length: 15
D: -
DNA: TGTGCCAGCAGCCCCAACCGGGACTTTTCCAATGAGCAGTTCTTC
CDR3: CASSPNRDFSNEQFF

J: TRBJ1-6
V: TRBV6-5
size: once
length: 14
D: -
DNA: TGTGCCAGCACCCCGTCTGGGTTTAGGTCACCCCTCCACTTT
CDR3: CASTPSGFRSPLHF

J: TRBJ2-7
V: TRBV7-2
size: -
length: 15
D: TRBD2
DNA: TGTGCCAGCAGCGGGGGGAGGGTAGCCTCCTTGGAGCAGTACTTC
CDR3: CASSGGRVASLEQYF

J: TRBJ2-3
V: TRBV5-1
size: -
length: 14
D: -
DNA: TGCGCCAGCAGCCACCCGGACAGCACAGATACGCAGTATTTT
CDR3: CASSHPDSTDTQYF

J: TRBJ1-3
V: TRBV6-5
size: -
length: 12
D: -
DNA: TGTGCCAGCAGGTCTGACGGAAACACCATATATTTT
CDR3: CASRSDGNTIYF

J: TRBJ2-7
V: TRBV4-2
size: -
length: 16
D: -
DNA: TGTGCCAGCAGCCAAGACCTAGGGGGGGGAAGCTACGAGCAGTACTTC
CDR3: CASSQDLGGGSYEQYF

J: TRBJ1-5
V: TRBV30
size: -
length: 13
D: -
DNA: TGTGCCTGGAGTAGGGGGACCGGGCAGCCCCAGCATTTT
CDR3: CAWSRGTGQPQHF

J: TRBJ2-1
V: TRBV7-9
size: -
length: 15
D: TRBD2
DNA: TGTGCCAGCAGCTTAGTGGGACTAGCGCGAAATGAGCAGTTCTTC
CDR3: CASSLVGLARNEQFF

J: TRBJ1-2
V: TRBV11-2
size: once
length: 16
D: TRBD1
DNA: TGTGCCAGCAGCTTAGATTCCGGGACAGGTGCCTATGGCTACACCTTC
CDR3: CASSLDSGTGAYGYTF

J: TRBJ2-7
V: TRBV15
size: -
length: 13
D: -
DNA: TGTGCCACCAGCAGAGATCGGTGGTACGAGCAGTACTTC
CDR3: CATSRDRWYEQYF

J: TRBJ2-3
V: TRBV15
size: few
length: 12
D: -
DNA: TGTGCCACCTCCAGGTCCACAGATACGCAGTATTTT
CDR3: CATSRSTDTQYF

J: TRBJ1-1
V: TRBV6-5
size: -
length: 15
D: -
DNA: TGTGCCAGCAGTTACTCCTCAGGCTTTACAGGGAAAGCTTTCTTT
CDR3: CASSYSSGFTGKAFF

J: TRBJ1-2
V: TRBV6-6
size: -
length: 13
D: -
DNA: TGTGCCAGCAGTTACGACAGGCACTATGGCTACACCTTC
CDR3: CASSYDRHYGYTF

J: TRBJ2-3
V: TRBV7-3
size: -
length: 13
D: TRBD2
DNA: TGTGCCAGCAGCTCGGGACTAGCAAATACGCAGTATTTT
CDR3: CASSSGLANTQYF

J: TRBJ2-2
V: TRBV7-7
size: once
length: 14
D: TRBD1
DNA: TGTGCCAGCAGCTCACAGGGGGGCACCGGGGAGCTGTTTTTT
CDR3: CASSSQGGTGELFF

J: TRBJ2-5
V: TRBV19
size: few
length: 13
D: -
DNA: TGTGCCAGTAGTCCTCGGACAGAAGAGACCCAGTACTTC
CDR3: CASSPRTEETQYF

J: TRBJ1-6
V: TRBV7-9
size: -
length: 12
D: -
DNA: TGTGCCAGCAGCTTAGACGGGAATCTCCTCCACTTT
CDR3: CASSLDGNLLHF

J: TRBJ1-3
V: TRBV9
size: -
length: 16
D: -
DNA: TGTGCCAGCAGCGTAGGAGGGGTGGGGGGCCGAAACACCATATATTTT
CDR3: CASSVGGVGGRNTIYF

J: TRBJ2-7
V: TRBV30
size: -
length: 15
D: TRBD1
DNA: TGTGCCTGGCGTCAGGGGGCGAGTCCTACCTACGAGCAGTACTTC
CDR3: CAWRQGASPTYEQYF

J: TRBJ1-4
V: TRBV4-1
size: -
length: 17
D: TRBD1
DNA: TGCGCCAGCAGCCTCCGGGACAGGGGGCAGAATAATGAAAAACTGTTTTTT
CDR3: CASSLRDRGQNNEKLFF

J: TRBJ1-1
V: TRBV18
size: -
length: 15
D: -
DNA: TGTGCCAGCTCCCAAGGGCGTGCACAGGGCACTGAAGCTTTCTTT
CDR3: CASSQGRAQGTEAFF

J: TRBJ1-4
V: TRBV5-6
size: -
length: 14
D: TRBD1
DNA: TGTGCCAGCAGTTACAGGGGGCTGAATGAAAAACTGTTTTTT
CDR3: CASSYRGLNEKLFF

J: TRBJ2-3
V: TRBV19
size: -
length: 14
D: -
DNA: TGTGCCAGCCGGCGGAGGGGGGACACAGATACGCAGTATTTT
CDR3: CASRRRGDTDTQYF

J: TRBJ2-5
V: TRBV5-1
size: -
length: 13
D: -
DNA: TGCGCCAGCAGCTTGGATATTGGTCAGACCCAGTACTTC
CDR3: CASSLDIGQTQYF

J: TRBJ2-2
V: TRBV5-1
size: -
length: 15
D: TRBD1
DNA: TGCGCCAGCAGCAGGGGGACAGGGAACACCGGGGAGCTGTTTTTT
CDR3: CASSRGTGNTGELFF

J: TRBJ2-5
V: TRBV5-1
size: once
length: 11
D: -
DNA: TGCGCCAGCAGCTTGATGGGGACCCAGTACTTC
CDR3: CASSLMGTQYF

J: TRBJ1-2
V: TRBV19
size: once
length: 11
D: -
DNA: TGTGCCAGTAGTGGAAGGGGTGGCTACACCTTC
CDR3: CASSGRGGYTF

J: TRBJ1-5
V: TRBV9
size: few
length: 15
D: TRBD1
DNA: TGTGCCAGCAGCGTGGGACAGGGGGCATATCAGCCCCAGCATTTT
CDR3: CASSVGQGAYQPQHF

J: TRBJ1-4
V: TRBV6-1
size: -
length: 14
D: -
DNA: TGTGCCAGCAGTGAAAGGGGGGCAGGAGAAAAACTGTTTTTT
CDR3: CASSERGAGEKLFF

J: TRBJ2-2
V: TRBV28
size: -
length: 15
D: TRBD2
DNA: TGTGCCAGCAGCCCGCGGGGGGGCGGAAACGGGGAGCTGTTTTTT
CDR3: CASSPRGGGNGELFF

J: TRBJ1-1
V: TRBV27
size: -
length: 18
D: TRBD1
DNA: TGTGCCAGCAGCGATCAGGGGGGCCGGGGGCTTATGAACACTGAAGCTTTCTTT
CDR3: CASSDQGGRGLMNTEAFF

J: TRBJ1-2
V: TRBV4-2
size: -
length: 14
D: -
DNA: TGTGCCAGCAGCTTCCAGGGTGCGAACTATGGCTACACCTTC
CDR3: CASSFQGANYGYTF

J: TRBJ2-3
V: TRBV19
size: -
length: 16
D: -
DNA: TGTGCCAGTAGTATAGATCGAGGGCACCGCACAGATACGCAGTATTTT
CDR3: CASSIDRGHRTDTQYF

J: TRBJ1-2
V: TRBV6-6
size: few
length: 14
D: TRBD1
DNA: TGTGCCAGCAGTTCACAGGGGGGCATAGATGGCTACACCTTC
CDR3: CASSSQGGIDGYTF

J: TRBJ1-2
V: TRBV29-1
size: once
length: 14
D: TRBD1
DNA: TGCAGCGTCGATTTTGATGACAGGGGCTATGGCTACACCTTC
CDR3: CSVDFDDRGYGYTF

J: TRBJ2-1
V: TRBV14
size: -
length: 16
D: TRBD2
DNA: TGTGCCAGCAGCCTCCGGGGGGGGGAGGGATCCAATGAGCAGTTCTTC
CDR3: CASSLRGGEGSNEQFF

J: TRBJ1-1
V: TRBV4-2
size: -
length: 14
D: -
DNA: TGTGCCAGCAGCTATGGGGGGGTGGACACTGAAGCTTTCTTT
CDR3: CASSYGGVDTEAFF